The 10 T cell receptor beta chains given below trace back to one sample, sequenced in a study of cytomegalovirus exposure and HLA in healthy donors. The PCR ran on 60 Vbeta and 13 Jbeta primers. TCRdb's copy holds only in-frame clones and misses some; the assay was immunoSEQ multiplex PCR. The sample lists some 150,000 clones, 72% occurring once. Sequencing was performed on PBMCs. These receptors all come from a man aged 45-60 years in good health and CMV-seropositive.

This chain connects TRBV13 to TRBJ2-2, with D uncertain. Germline CDR1 reads PRHDT; CDR2 reads FYEKMQ (reference sequence). The CDR3 extends over 13 amino acids. The V end lost 5 bases, the J end lost 5 bases, and 9 bases lay between the germline ends. The CDR3, as DNA: TGTGCCAGCAGCGTCTACAGTACCGGGGAGCTGTTTTTT. The encoded protein is CASSVYSTGELFF.

The rearrangement joins TRBV19 to TRBJ2-1; 7 nucleotides agree with TRBD1. V dropped 4 bases and J dropped 8; count of bases not matched to a gene: 14. The CDR3 is 16 residues long. Germline V gives CDR1 LNHDA, CDR2 SQIVND (reference sequence). Here the CDR3 reads CASSTYRTGRIHEQFF. The CDR3 nucleotides read TGTGCCAGTAGTACCTATAGGACAGGCAGGATCCATGAGCAGTTCTTC.

The chain links TRBV19 to TRBJ2-7; 9 bases align to TRBD1. Germline CDR1 LNHDA, CDR2 SQIVND (reference sequence). The CDR3 is 17 amino acids. Trimming took 4 bases from V and 2 from J; bases not matched to a gene: 12. The CDR3 spells CASSSTGGLGSAYEQYF. DNA of the CDR3: TGTGCCAGTAGTAGCACAGGGGGCCTAGGCTCTGCCTACGAGCAGTACTTC.

This clone was counted a few times. The chain's CDR3 is CASSMALWRAVSTGELFF. The CDR3 coding sequence is TGTGCCAGTAGTATGGCTCTCTGGAGGGCCGTATCCACCGGGGAGCTGTTTTTT. The chain couples TRBV19 to TRBJ2-2, with D tentatively TRBD2 (6 bases). Germline assignment: CDR1 LNHDA and CDR2 SQIVND (reference sequence). With 3 bases removed from V and 4 bases from J, the gap between germline ends came to 21 bases. The length of the CDR3 is 18 residues.

This clone was detected only a few times. This CDR3 reads CASSFGQVRSTGELFF. The CDR3 DNA reads TGCGCCAGCAGCTTCGGACAGGTTAGATCCACCGGGGAGCTGTTTTTT. The rearrangement uses TRBV5-1 and TRBJ2-2; 7 nucleotides agree with TRBD1. Per germline, CDR1 SGHRS and CDR2 YFSETQ. Trimming took 2 bases from V and 4 from J; bases not matched to a gene: 8. The CDR3 has 16 amino acids.

V gene TRBV28 combines with J gene TRBJ1-3; no reliable D call. The germline gives CDR1 MDHEN, CDR2 SYDVKM. The CDR3 has 12 amino acids. The CDR3 coding sequence is TGTGTCACGAGCGGCTCTGGAAACACCATATATTTT. This encodes CVTSGSGNTIYF.

The V call is TRBV15, the J call TRBJ2-6; D not resolved. V lost 3 bases and J 0 bases, leaving 6 bases between the germline ends. There are 15 residues in the CDR3. CDR1 is LNHNV and CDR2 is YYDKDF in the germline V gene (reference sequence). The CDR3 sequence is CATSSGFSGANVLTF. The DNA for the CDR3 is TGTGCCACCAGCAGCGGGTTCTCTGGGGCCAACGTCCTGACTTTC.

This rearrangement joins TRBV18 to TRBJ2-3, with 7 positions matching TRBD1. This CDR3 region has 16 residues. Per germline, CDR1 KGHSH and CDR2 LQKENI. The junction had 13 bases not matched to a gene; V was cut back by 6 bases and J by 4 bases. The CDR3 DNA reads as TGTGCCAGCTCGCCTCCGGGACAGCCTGCCCCAGATACGCAGTATTTT. Translated: CASSPPGQPAPDTQYF.

A remark on this clone: The sample has other DNA sequences that encode this CDR3 too. The J gene is TRBJ2-7, the V gene TRBV5-1, with D unclear. The V gene lost 0 bases and the J gene lost 4 bases, with 5 bases spanning the gap. The CDR3 loop spans 12 amino acids. Germline lookup yields CDR1 SGHRS and CDR2 YFSETQ. The CDR3 sequence: CASSLDRYEQYF. The CDR3 nucleotides read TGCGCCAGCAGCTTGGACAGATACGAGCAGTACTTC. Full variable domain (missing parts from reference TRBV5-1 and TRBJ2-7): KAGVTQTPRYLIKTRGQQVTLSCSPISGHRSVSWYQQTPGQGLQFLFEYFSETQRNKGNFPGRFSGRQFSNSRSEMNVSTLELGDSALYLCASSLDRYEQYFGPGTRLTVT.

The sample holds a few counts of this clone. The CDR3 DNA sequence: TGTGCCAGCACCCCGACAGGTGCTGGAAACACCATATATTTT. Translated: CASTPTGAGNTIYF. The V and J genes are TRBV6-1 and TRBJ1-3; perhaps TRBD1 as D (6 bases). Deletions cut 7 bases from V and 2 bases from J, with 12 bases between. Germline values: CDR1 MNHNS, CDR2 SASEGT. The CDR3 loop spans 14 amino acids.